These 7 T cell receptor beta chains originate from one sample sequenced in a study of post-analysis software for immune sequencing data. General study findings and limits: Controls showed lower frequencies than patients for roughly five TRBV segments, and TRBV5-6, TRBV5-1 and TRBV20-1 were among these.

Unique molecular identifiers tagged the TCR beta cDNA libraries. In TCRdb, the PCR reads were re-called with MiXCR into one record per CDR3 protein. The top ten clones hold about 11% of a sample with some 690,000 distinct CDR3 sequences, approximately 59% of them seen once. Their antigen targets remain unknown. Sequencing was done on a sample of blood. These receptors were collected from a girl aged 2-9 years with multiple sclerosis.

This CDR3 is CASSSFTGTYEQYF. CDR3 sequence (DNA): TGTGCCAGCAGTTCCTTTACAGGGACCTACGAGCAGTACTTC. The chain recombines TRBV6-1 with TRBJ2-7; tentative D call: TRBD1 (6 bases). CDR1 and CDR2 (germline): MNHNS, SASEGT. This CDR3 comprises 14 residues. The V end was cut by 5 bases, the J end by 2 bases, with 13 bases between.

This clonotype was counted a few times. The chain employs TRBV12-3 or TRBV12-4 and TRBJ1-5, with no clear D. V gave up 3 bases and J gave up 5 bases, with 5 bases separating them. The CDR3 is made up of 12 amino acids. In DNA, the CDR3 is TGTGCCAGCAGTTTGACGGATCAGCCCCAGCATTTT. The encoded protein is CASSLTDQPQHF.

The V and J genes are TRBV6-4 and TRBJ1-1; no reliable D call. V dropped 0 bases and J dropped 5 bases, with 10 bases sitting between them. Germline loops: CDR1 MRHNA, CDR2 SNTAGT. This CDR3 has 14 residues. The CDR3 coding sequence is TGTGCCAGCAGTGACTCGATAGGTGGAACTGAAGCTTTCTTT. It yields the protein CASSDSIGGTEAFF.

V and J are TRBV13 and TRBJ2-6; D possibly matches TRBD1 or TRBD2 (5 bases each). This CDR3 region has 16 residues. V dropped 3 bases and J dropped 1 base, with 10 bases sitting between them. Germline V gene sequence: CDR1 PRHDT, CDR2 FYEKMQ (reference sequence). DNA of the CDR3: TGTGCCAGCAGCTTTGGGGGTCGATCTGGGGCCAACGTCCTGACTTTC. Its protein is CASSFGGRSGANVLTF.

The chain couples TRBV5-1 to TRBJ1-2; D gene uncertain. Per the germline V gene, CDR1 is SGHRS and CDR2 is YFSETQ. V was clipped by 0 bases and J by 4 bases, with 16 bases between them. The length of the CDR3 is 16 residues. CDR3 DNA: TGCGCCAGCAGCTTGGCAGTCGGCGGAACTCCCTATGGCTACACCTTC. This encodes CASSLAVGGTPYGYTF.

This sequence joins TRBV20-1 and TRBJ2-5, with TRBD1 identical over 7 bases. The CDR3 sequence is 13 residues long. V was clipped by 5 bases and J by 5 bases; unmatched bases: 8. CDR1 and CDR2 (germline): DFQATT, SNEGSKA (reference sequence). CDR3 sequence (DNA): TGCAGTGCTCTAACGGGACAGAGCGAGACCCAGTACTTC. It translates to CSALTGQSETQYF.

The chain carries TRBV28 and TRBJ2-5; 7 bases match TRBD1. CDR3 size: 16 residues. Trimming removed 6 bases from V and 11 bases from J; junction bases left unmatched: 21. CDR1 is MDHEN, CDR2 SYDVKM, per germline. The CDR3 DNA reads TGTGCCAGCAGATCCATACCCGGGACAGCGGTCGGGGAGCAGTACTTC. Amino acid sequence: CASRSIPGTAVGEQYF.